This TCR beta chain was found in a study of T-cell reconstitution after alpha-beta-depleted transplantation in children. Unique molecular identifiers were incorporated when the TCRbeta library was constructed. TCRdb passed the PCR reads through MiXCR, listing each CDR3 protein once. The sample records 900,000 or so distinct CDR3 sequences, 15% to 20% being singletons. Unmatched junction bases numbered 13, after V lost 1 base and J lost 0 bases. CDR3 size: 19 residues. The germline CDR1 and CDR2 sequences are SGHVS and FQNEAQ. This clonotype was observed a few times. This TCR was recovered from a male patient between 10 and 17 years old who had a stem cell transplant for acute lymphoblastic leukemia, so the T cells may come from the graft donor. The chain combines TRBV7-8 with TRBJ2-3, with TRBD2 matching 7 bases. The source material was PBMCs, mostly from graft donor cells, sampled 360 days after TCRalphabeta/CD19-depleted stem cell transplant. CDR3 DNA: TGTGCCAGCAGCTTAGGAATCCCCTCTGGGACTATTAGCACAGATACGCAGTATTTT. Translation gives CASSLGIPSGTISTDTQYF.